The subject of this entry is one TCR beta chain. V was shortened by 3 bases and J by 5 bases, with 19 bases between the two germline ends. Germline V gene sequence: CDR1 SNHLY, CDR2 FYNNEI. The CDR3 is 16 residues long. The repertoire was sequenced with immunoSEQ multiplex PCR; TCRdb's copy has only in-frame clones and lacks some. The profile covers some 85,000 clones, with nearly 80% appearing a single time and roughly 6% taken by the ten largest. The data derive from a study of blood T cell repertoires in COVID-19. Study in general: The cDNA or gDNA used as material had been derived from T cells, B-cell-depleted T cells, or PBMCs.

The chain joins TRBV2 to TRBJ2-5, with a weak D call TRBD2 (6 bases). This clonotype originated in a man between 70 and 80 years old with COVID-19, enrolled during active disease. Sequenced material: peripheral blood. The CDR3 region is CASSDTGTLLLETQYF. CDR3 nucleotide sequence: TGTGCCAGCAGTGATACCGGGACTCTACTTTTGGAGACCCAGTACTTC.